This TCR beta chain was sequenced for a study of OX40 agonist ivuxolimab in advanced cancers. Study-level information: Antecedent anti-PD-1, anti-PD-L1 or anti-CTLA-4 therapy was permissible, with approximately 44% having received some. Two cutaneous melanoma patients and one hepatocellular carcinoma patient, three in all, had partial responses. Points from the study as a whole: The study observed clonal expansion of CD4+ and CD8+ blood T cells by week 6 at 0.1 to 3.0 mg/kg. Antigens targeted by the expanded peripheral T cells were not determined.

Note on this clone: Its matching antigen is unknown.

Sequenced by immunoSEQ multiplex PCR; TCRdb stores in-frame clones only, minus some. The sample yields around 95,000 clones, roughly 88% seen once. The CDR3 runs to 14 residues. The ends lost 3 bases at V and 1 base at J; junction bases unmatched: 2. In germline, CDR1 is WNHNN, CDR2 SYGVQD (reference sequence). This sequence was found in an adult with an advanced solid tumor such as melanoma, head and neck, liver or kidney cancer. Source: CD4+ or CD8+ T cells sorted from blood, taken in a trial of the OX40 agonist ivuxolimab. This sequence joins TRBV10-1 and TRBJ2-5; 7 bases are shared with TRBD2. CDR3 coding DNA: TGCGCCAGCAGTGAAACTAGCGCCCAAGAGACCCAGTACTTC. Translating it yields CASSETSAQETQYF.